The 31 T cell receptor beta chains listed next were all sequenced from one sample in a study of T cells after yellow fever vaccination. TCRdb reprocessed the 5' RACE reads via MiXCR and lists one record per CDR3 protein. Of 25,000 to 30,000 distinct CDR3 sequences listed, approximately 4.2% are singletons. Sequenced material: PBMCs, either bulk or a sorted T-cell subset (CD4+, CD8+, memory, or dextramer-sorted; not recorded which), taken on the day of the yellow fever booster vaccination. Source of these receptors: a young man who received the YFV17D yellow fever vaccine.

A remark on this clonotype: A much larger clone lies one base from this, so it may be a read error. The conserved closing phenylalanine or tryptophan is absent in this CDR3, likely reflecting a read error. CDR3 nucleotide sequence: TGTGCCAGCAGCTACCGGTTGGGGAGAGACTCACCCCTCCACATT. Its translation: CASSYRLGRDSPLHI. The J gene is TRBJ1-6, the V gene TRBV7-2; D not certain. Germline CDR1 SGHTA, CDR2 FQGNSA. V gave up 4 bases and J gave up 10 bases, with 17 bases separating them. The CDR3 has 15 amino acids.

The table lists this clonotype with a few counts. The chain combines TRBV20-1 with TRBJ2-1, with 8 bases fitting TRBD1. This CDR3 comprises 14 residues. With 2 bases clipped from V and 1 base from J, the junction kept 1 base outside the gene matches. The germline gives CDR1 DFQATT, CDR2 SNEGSKA (reference sequence). The CDR3 sequence is CSARTGGSYNEQFF. The CDR3 DNA sequence: TGCAGTGCTAGAACAGGGGGGTCCTACAATGAGCAGTTCTTC.

This clonotype has at least ten counts. V usage is TRBV24-1 and J usage is TRBJ1-2; possible D gene TRBD1, 5 bases. Germline V gives CDR1 KGHDR, CDR2 SFDVKD. The CDR3 consists of 14 residues. The V and J ends lost 5 bases and 4 bases respectively, with 13 bases between them. In nucleotides, the CDR3 is TGTGCCACCAGTGCCTGGGGGGATCCCTATGGCTACACCTTC. Encoded protein: CATSAWGDPYGYTF.

At least ten counts were recorded for this clonotype. This chain uses TRBV20-1 with TRBJ2-7; 11 bases are shared with TRBD1. This CDR3 has 13 amino acids. CDR1 is DFQATT and CDR2 is SNEGSKA in the germline V gene (reference sequence). The V and J ends lost 4 bases and 5 bases, in that order; junction bases with no gene match: 4. The CDR3 nucleotides are TGCAGTGCTAAGGACAGGGGGCCCCACGAGCAGTACGTC. It yields the protein CSAKDRGPHEQYV.

This clonotype was seen at least ten times. The chain links TRBV7-2 to TRBJ1-1; D is possibly TRBD1 (6 bases). The CDR3 is 14 residues long. Trimming took 5 bases from V and 2 from J, leaving 12 bases between them. Germline-derived CDR1 and CDR2 are SGHTA and FQGNSA. The CDR3 coding sequence is TGTGCCAGCAGCGCGCAGGGGAGAAACACTGAAGCTTTCTTT. Encoded protein: CASSAQGRNTEAFF.

This clonotype appeared many times. This chain uses TRBV20-1 with TRBJ1-2; 9 bases are shared with TRBD1. Germline values: CDR1 DFQATT, CDR2 SNEGSKA (reference sequence). Losses at the gene ends were 0 bases for V and 7 bases for J; bases not matched to a gene: 6. The CDR3 loop spans 14 amino acids. The CDR3 DNA sequence: TGCAGTGCTAGAGATGTCGGGACAGGGTTTGGCTACACCTTC. It codes for CSARDVGTGFGYTF.

The table lists this clonotype with a few counts. V is TRBV5-1 and J is TRBJ2-5, with D uncertain. The germline V gene encodes CDR1 SGHRS and CDR2 YFSETQ. The CDR3 sequence is 14 residues long. Trimming removed 0 bases from V and 2 bases from J, with 8 bases in between. The CDR3 loop reads CASSLGNGQETQYF. Written as DNA, the CDR3 is TGCGCCAGCAGCTTGGGCAACGGACAAGAGACCCAGTACTTC. The whole variable domain, filled in from reference TRBV5-1 and TRBJ2-5, reads KAGVTQTPRYLIKTRGQQVTLSCSPISGHRSVSWYQQTPGQGLQFLFEYFSETQRNKGNFPGRFSGRQFSNSRSEMNVSTLELGDSALYLCASSLGNGQETQYFGPGTRLLVL.

This clonotype appeared many times. The V call is TRBV5-1, the J call TRBJ2-3; possibly TRBD2 for D (5 bases). The CDR3 spans 14 residues. Deletions cut 0 bases from V and 5 bases from J, with 10 bases between. CDR1 SGHRS and CDR2 YFSETQ come from the germline V gene. CDR3 DNA: TGCGCCAGCAGCTTGGGGACTGAGGGAGATACGCAGTATTTT. This gives the protein CASSLGTEGDTQYF.

This clonotype was found many times. V is TRBV5-6 and J is TRBJ1-3, with no clear D. V was pared by 5 bases and J by 2 bases, with 8 bases between. Germline loops: CDR1 SGHDT, CDR2 YYEEEE. CDR3 size: 13 residues. Here the CDR3 reads CASSPVPGNTIYF. The CDR3 DNA reads TGTGCCAGCAGTCCGGTCCCTGGAAACACCATATATTTT.

This clonotype was seen at least ten times. The V gene is TRBV4-3, the J gene TRBJ2-7, with D tentatively TRBD1 (5 bases). CDR1 is LGHNA, CDR2 YSLEER, per germline. The CDR3 runs to 15 residues. Trimming cost V 0 bases and J 5 bases, with 14 bases left between them. DNA for the CDR3: TGCGCCAGCAGCCAAGAGGGAAGGGGTTCGAACGAGCAGTACTTC. This gives the protein CASSQEGRGSNEQYF.

Ten or more counts support this clonotype. The genes are TRBV12-3 or TRBV12-4 and TRBJ2-5; 13 nucleotides align to TRBD2. V dropped 5 bases and J dropped 2; count of bases not matched to a gene: 11. This CDR3 has 18 amino acids. The CDR3 loop is CASSPGLAGVPLQETQYF. The CDR3 DNA reads as TGTGCCAGCAGTCCCGGACTAGCGGGGGTTCCGTTGCAAGAGACCCAGTACTTC.

This clonotype was recorded many times. The chain employs TRBV9 and TRBJ2-5; maybe TRBD2 (6 bases). The length of the CDR3 is 14 residues. Germline V gene lookup returns CDR1 SGDLS and CDR2 YYNGEE. V was clipped by 0 bases and J by 3 bases, with 9 bases between them. This CDR3 reads CASSVAGVEETQYF. CDR3 DNA: TGTGCCAGCAGCGTAGCGGGGGTTGAAGAGACCCAGTACTTC.

This clonotype was detected only a few times. The genes are TRBV6-6 and TRBJ2-7; 11 bases map to TRBD1. Germline V gene data show CDR1 as MNHNY and CDR2 as SVGAGI (reference sequence). J gave up 4 bases and V 4 bases, and 3 bases lay outside the gene matches. CDR3 size: 14 residues. CDR3 loop: CASSLRDRGYEQYV. CDR3 nucleotides: TGTGCCAGCAGTTTGCGGGACAGGGGGTACGAGCAGTACGTC.

This clonotype was found many times. V gene TRBV2 combines with J gene TRBJ2-3, with D unclear. Trimming shortened V by 8 bases and J by 7 bases, and 13 bases separated the two germline ends. This CDR3 spans 12 amino acids. CDR1 and CDR2 from the germline V gene are SNHLY and FYNNEI. CDR3 DNA sequence: TGTGCCAGCTCCCCCGAACTGAATACGCAGTATTTT. Translation: CASSPELNTQYF. The variable domain in full, with the rest retrieved from reference TRBV2 and TRBJ2-3, is EPEVTQTPSHQVTQMGQEVILRCVPISNHLYFYWYRQILGQKVEFLVSFYNNEISEKSEIFDDQFSVERPDGSNFTLKIRSTKLEDSAMYFCASSPELNTQYFGPGTRLTVL.

This clonotype has ten or more counts. The rearrangement links TRBV5-6 to TRBJ2-5; D gene ambiguous. CDR3 size: 12 residues. CDR1 and CDR2 (germline): SGHDT, YYEEEE. With 7 bases removed from V and 7 bases from J, the gap between germline ends came to 14 bases. CDR3 in amino acids: CASGRTSGTQYF. The CDR3, as DNA: TGTGCCAGCGGAAGAACTTCGGGGACCCAGTACTTC.

This clonotype was observed at least ten times. This chain uses TRBV5-4 with TRBJ2-3; perhaps TRBD2 as D (7 bases). V shed 5 bases and J shed 4 bases, with 17 bases lying between them. The CDR3 has 15 residues. Germline V gene lookup returns CDR1 SGHNT and CDR2 YYREEE (reference sequence). The CDR3 DNA reads as TGTGCCAGCAGTTTTGCCCAGGGGAGGGCAGATACGCAGTATTTT. Translation gives CASSFAQGRADTQYF.

The table lists this clonotype with many counts. The chain is built from TRBV7-8 and TRBJ2-1, with a tentative D call TRBD2 (6 bases). Trimming shortened V by 3 bases and J by 9 bases, and 12 bases separated the two germline ends. CDR1 is SGHVS, CDR2 FQNEAQ, per germline. The CDR3 sequence is 13 residues long. DNA for the CDR3: TGTGCCAGCAGCTTCTCGGGGGTGGGTGAGCAGTTCTTC. This sequence encodes CASSFSGVGEQFF.

In its sample, this clonotype was seen many times. V usage is TRBV7-2 and J usage is TRBJ2-4; TRBD2 matches 7 bases. The CDR3 totals 15 residues. V lost 5 bases to trimming and J lost 1 base; unmatched junction nucleotides: 5. Germline lookup yields CDR1 SGHTA and CDR2 FQGNSA. CDR3 sequence (DNA): TGTGCCAGCAGCAGGGACTACGGGGCCAAAAACATTCAGTACTTC. Amino acid sequence: CASSRDYGAKNIQYF. Full variable domain (rest looked up from reference TRBV7-2 and TRBJ2-4): GAGVSQSPSNKVTEKGKDVELRCDPISGHTALYWYRQSLGQGLEFLIYFQGNSAPDKSGLPSDRFSAERTGGSVSTLTIQRTQQEDSAVYLCASSRDYGAKNIQYFGAGTRLSVL.

This clonotype was seen ten or more times. The chain employs TRBV5-1 and TRBJ1-1; the match to TRBD1 covers 7 bases. CDR1 and CDR2 from the germline V gene are SGHRS and YFSETQ. The trim removed 7 bases at V and 0 bases at J, leaving 3 bases unmatched. The length of the CDR3 is 13 residues. CDR3 DNA sequence: TGCGCCAGCTCGGACAGGCTGAACACTGAAGCTTTCTTT. This gives the protein CASSDRLNTEAFF.

This clonotype was counted at least ten times. The chain combines TRBV20-1 with TRBJ1-2; possible D gene TRBD1, 5 bases. The CDR3 has 15 amino acids. Germline-derived CDR1 and CDR2 are DFQATT and SNEGSKA (reference sequence). Trimming stripped 5 bases from V and 0 bases from J, with 16 bases between. CDR3 DNA: TGCAGTGCTTACAGTGGGGGTGGGGCTAACTATGGCTACACCTTC. This translates into CSAYSGGGANYGYTF.

This clonotype was observed at least ten times. The rearrangement joins TRBV10-3 to TRBJ2-7; D may be TRBD1 (5 bases). Trimming cost V 2 bases and J 2 bases, with 7 bases left between them. The CDR3 covers 13 residues. Germline V CDR1 and CDR2: ENHRY, SYGVKD. The CDR3 is CAISEVRAYEQYF. CDR3 nucleotide sequence: TGTGCCATCAGTGAGGTCAGGGCCTACGAGCAGTACTTC.

This clonotype was seen repeatedly, ten times or more. The V call is TRBV5-1, the J call TRBJ1-5; D ambiguous. The V gene lost 0 bases and the J gene lost 1 base, with 8 bases spanning the gap. CDR3 length: 15 residues. The germline gives CDR1 SGHRS, CDR2 YFSETQ. The CDR3 bases are TGCGCCAGCAGCTTGGCGGGGTACAGCAATCAGCCCCAGCATTTT. Protein sequence: CASSLAGYSNQPQHF. The full variable domain, rest sourced from reference TRBV5-1 and TRBJ1-5, is KAGVTQTPRYLIKTRGQQVTLSCSPISGHRSVSWYQQTPGQGLQFLFEYFSETQRNKGNFPGRFSGRQFSNSRSEMNVSTLELGDSALYLCASSLAGYSNQPQHFGDGTRLSIL.

This clonotype has more than one count but fewer than ten. V usage is TRBV10-3 and J usage is TRBJ1-1, with a tentative D call TRBD1 (5 bases). Deletions cut 6 bases from V and 5 bases from J, with 16 bases between. Germline V gene sequence: CDR1 ENHRY, CDR2 SYGVKD. The CDR3 contains 14 residues. The chain's CDR3 is CAIRISRGLTEAFF. In nucleotides, the CDR3 is TGTGCCATCAGGATAAGTAGGGGTTTGACTGAAGCTTTCTTT.

Only a few counts were recorded for this clonotype. V usage is TRBV7-2 and J usage is TRBJ1-2; D not certain. The germline V and J ends were trimmed by 4 bases and 0 bases, with 12 bases remaining between them. Germline V gives CDR1 SGHTA, CDR2 FQGNSA. There are 15 residues in the CDR3. The CDR3 here is CASSSHFSTNYGYTF. Here the CDR3 DNA reads TGTGCCAGCAGCTCGCACTTCTCCACTAACTATGGCTACACCTTC. Based on the CDR3 plus reference TRBV7-2 and TRBJ1-2, the full variable domain is GAGVSQSPSNKVTEKGKDVELRCDPISGHTALYWYRQSLGQGLEFLIYFQGNSAPDKSGLPSDRFSAERTGGSVSTLTIQRTQQEDSAVYLCASSSHFSTNYGYTFGSGTRLTVV.

This clonotype was seen at least ten times. V is TRBV12-3 or TRBV12-4 and J is TRBJ2-1; D unresolved. The V end lost 3 bases, the J end lost 8 bases, and 5 bases lay between the germline ends. The CDR3 totals 11 residues. CDR3 sequence: CASSFGDEQFF. DNA of the CDR3: TGTGCCAGCAGTTTCGGAGATGAGCAGTTCTTC.

This clonotype was seen at least ten times. V and J are TRBV5-1 and TRBJ2-3; D gene unclear. Germline V gene sequence: CDR1 SGHRS, CDR2 YFSETQ. The length of the CDR3 is 14 residues. Trimming removed 0 bases at V and 3 bases at J, with 8 bases between. The CDR3 coding sequence is TGCGCCAGCAGCTTGGTACAGCCAACAGATACGCAGTATTTT. It translates to CASSLVQPTDTQYF. Supplemented by reference TRBV5-1 and TRBJ2-3, the full variable domain reads KAGVTQTPRYLIKTRGQQVTLSCSPISGHRSVSWYQQTPGQGLQFLFEYFSETQRNKGNFPGRFSGRQFSNSRSEMNVSTLELGDSALYLCASSLVQPTDTQYFGPGTRLTVL.

This clonotype was seen repeatedly, ten times or more. The V gene is TRBV6-2 or TRBV6-3, the J gene TRBJ2-7, with D possibly called TRBD1 or TRBD2 (5 bases each). Trimming took off 6 bases at V and 2 bases at J, with 17 bases between the two ends. Germline lookup yields CDR1 MNHEY and CDR2 SVGEGT. The length of the CDR3 is 15 residues. The CDR3 DNA sequence: TGTGCCAGCAGAGGACCATCTCGGGGCGCCTACGAGCAGTACTTC. Amino acids: CASRGPSRGAYEQYF.

This clonotype appeared many times. The genes are TRBV6-5 and TRBJ1-2; D is unclear. CDR3 size: 13 residues. Germline-derived CDR1 and CDR2 are MNHEY and SVGAGI. V dropped 5 bases and J dropped 1 base, with 8 bases sitting between them. The CDR3 DNA sequence: TGTGCCAGCAGTGCCGAGTTTAACTATGGCTACACCTTC. It codes for CASSAEFNYGYTF.

This clonotype showed up many times. V is TRBV10-2 and J is TRBJ1-5; no firm D call. Germline CDR1 and CDR2: WSHSY and SAAADI. Trimming left V 9 bases short and J 3 bases short, with 9 bases between. The CDR3 is made up of 12 amino acids. The CDR3 sequence: CASGGVNQPQHF. The CDR3 nucleotides are TGCGCCAGTGGTGGGGTCAATCAGCCCCAGCATTTT.

V and J are TRBV6-2 or TRBV6-3 and TRBJ1-5; 7 nucleotides align to TRBD1. Germline V gene data show CDR1 as MNHEY and CDR2 as SVGEGT. V was pared by 5 bases and J by 5 bases, with 9 bases of the junction left unmatched. The CDR3 extends over 15 amino acids. Written as DNA, the CDR3 is TGTGCCAGCAGTCCGGGACTCAGGGGGGATCAGCCCCAGCATTTT. It codes for CASSPGLRGDQPQHF.

There are many counts of this clonotype. The chain couples TRBV6-4 to TRBJ2-1; 11 nucleotides align to TRBD2. J lost 0 bases, V lost 6 bases, and 4 bases had no gene match. Germline V gene data show CDR1 as MRHNA and CDR2 as SNTAGT. CDR3 length: 16 residues. Written as DNA, the CDR3 is TGTGCCAGCAGCCTTAGCGGGGGGGGCTCCTACAATGAGCAGTTCTTC. This translates into CASSLSGGGSYNEQFF.